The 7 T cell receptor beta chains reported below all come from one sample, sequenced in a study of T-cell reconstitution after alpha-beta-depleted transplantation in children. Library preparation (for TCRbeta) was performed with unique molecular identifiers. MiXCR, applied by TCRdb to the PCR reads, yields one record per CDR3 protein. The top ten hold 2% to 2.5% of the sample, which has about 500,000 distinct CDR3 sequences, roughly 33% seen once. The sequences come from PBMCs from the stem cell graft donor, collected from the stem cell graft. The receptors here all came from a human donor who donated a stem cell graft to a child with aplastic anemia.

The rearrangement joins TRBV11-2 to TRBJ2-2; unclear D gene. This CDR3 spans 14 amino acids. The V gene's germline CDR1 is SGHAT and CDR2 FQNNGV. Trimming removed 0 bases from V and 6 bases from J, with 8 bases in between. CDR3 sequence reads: CASSLEPAPGELFF. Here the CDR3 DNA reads TGTGCCAGCAGCTTAGAACCGGCACCCGGGGAGCTGTTTTTT.

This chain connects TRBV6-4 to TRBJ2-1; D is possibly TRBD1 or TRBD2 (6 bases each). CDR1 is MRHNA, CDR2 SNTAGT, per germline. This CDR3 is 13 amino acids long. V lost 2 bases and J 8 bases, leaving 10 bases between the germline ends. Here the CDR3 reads CASSDIGGHEQFF. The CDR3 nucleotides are TGTGCCAGCAGTGACATTGGGGGGCATGAGCAGTTCTTC.

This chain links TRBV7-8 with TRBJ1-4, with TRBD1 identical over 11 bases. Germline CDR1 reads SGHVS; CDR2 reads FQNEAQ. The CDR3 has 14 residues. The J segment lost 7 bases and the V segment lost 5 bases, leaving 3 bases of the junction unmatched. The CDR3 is CASSRTGGGEKLFF. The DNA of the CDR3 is TGTGCCAGCAGCCGGACAGGGGGCGGTGAAAAACTGTTTTTT.

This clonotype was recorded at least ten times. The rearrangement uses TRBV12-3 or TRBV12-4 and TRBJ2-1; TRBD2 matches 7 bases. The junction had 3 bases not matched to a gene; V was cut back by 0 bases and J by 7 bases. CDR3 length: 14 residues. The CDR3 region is CASSLAGGQNEQFF. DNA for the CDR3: TGTGCCAGCAGTTTAGCGGGAGGGCAGAATGAGCAGTTCTTC.

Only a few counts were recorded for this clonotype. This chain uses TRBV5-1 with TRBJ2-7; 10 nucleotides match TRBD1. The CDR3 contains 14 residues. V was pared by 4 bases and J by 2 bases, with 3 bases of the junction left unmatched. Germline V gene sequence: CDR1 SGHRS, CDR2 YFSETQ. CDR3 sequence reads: CASSHGQGAYEQYF. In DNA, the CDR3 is TGCGCCAGCAGCCACGGACAGGGGGCCTACGAGCAGTACTTC.

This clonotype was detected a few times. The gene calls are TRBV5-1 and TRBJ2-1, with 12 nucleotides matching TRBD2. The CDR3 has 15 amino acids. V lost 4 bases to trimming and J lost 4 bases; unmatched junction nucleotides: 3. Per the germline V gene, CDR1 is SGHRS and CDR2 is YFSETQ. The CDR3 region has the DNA TGCGCCAGCAGCCTAGCGGGAGGGGATTACAATGAGCAGTTCTTC. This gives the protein CASSLAGGDYNEQFF.

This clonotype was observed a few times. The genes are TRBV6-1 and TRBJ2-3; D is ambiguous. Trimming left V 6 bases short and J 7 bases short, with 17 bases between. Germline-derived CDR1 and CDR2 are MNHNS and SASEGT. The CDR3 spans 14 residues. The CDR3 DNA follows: TGTGCCAGCAGCCACGGCCCAATCTCAAATACGCAGTATTTT. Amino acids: CASSHGPISNTQYF.